The 22 T cell receptor beta chains presented below share a single source sample, sequenced in a study of early T cells in non-severe SARS-CoV-2 infection. TCRdb reanalysed the 5' RACE reads using MiXCR and keeps one entry per CDR3 protein. The top ten clones hold roughly 6.2% of a sample with about 97,000 distinct CDR3 sequences, roughly 14% of them seen once. The material sequenced was whole blood. The receptors were gathered from an adult who was a healthcare worker with PCR-confirmed SARS-CoV-2 infection or an uninfected control (not recorded which).

This clonotype has at least ten counts. This chain uses TRBV10-3 with TRBJ2-7; 7 bases map to TRBD1. Germline V gene data show CDR1 as ENHRY and CDR2 as SYGVKD. J gave up 1 base and V 2 bases, and 2 bases lay outside the gene matches. The CDR3 has 14 amino acids. The CDR3 bases are TGTGCCATCAGTGAGCGGGGACAGTCCTACGAGCAGTACTTC. This sequence encodes CAISERGQSYEQYF.

This clonotype was seen a few times. The chain's CDR3 is CASSDWGEKAFF. The CDR3 DNA reads as TGTGCCAGCAGTGACTGGGGGGAGAAAGCTTTCTTT. The J gene is TRBJ1-1, the V gene TRBV6-1, with D tentatively TRBD1 (5 bases). CDR3 length equals 12 residues. Trimming shortened V by 3 bases and J by 9 bases, and 11 bases separated the two germline ends. The germline V gene has CDR1 MNHNS and CDR2 SASEGT.

In this sample, this clonotype turned up a few times. The V and J genes are TRBV5-1 and TRBJ2-3, with TRBD1 identical over 10 bases. V lost 4 bases, J lost 3 bases, and 8 bases stayed unmatched. CDR1 is SGHRS and CDR2 is YFSETQ in the germline V gene. The CDR3 is 16 amino acids. As DNA, the CDR3 is TGCGCCAGCAGCCTAGATGGGACAGGGGCAACAGATACGCAGTATTTT. It specifies CASSLDGTGATDTQYF.

V and J are TRBV28 and TRBJ2-7; D gene unclear. V was clipped by 5 bases and J by 7 bases, with 12 bases between them. This CDR3 has 12 amino acids. In germline, CDR1 is MDHEN, CDR2 SYDVKM. The CDR3 coding sequence is TGTGCCAGCAGTCCCGACACAAGGGAGCAGTACTTC. As protein: CASSPDTREQYF.

This clonotype was seen a few times. The CDR3 is CASSIQGPLHF. The CDR3 nucleotides read TGTGCCAGCAGCATTCAGGGACCCCTCCACTTT. J is TRBJ1-6 and V is TRBV7-9; a possible D gene is TRBD1 (5 bases). The CDR3 is 11 amino acids. Germline V gene data show CDR1 as SEHNR and CDR2 as FQNEAQ (reference sequence). V was pared by 5 bases and J by 12 bases, with 8 bases between.

The gene calls are TRBV7-2 and TRBJ2-3; no definite D call. Trimming left V 5 bases short and J 4 bases short, with 10 bases between. Germline CDR1 is SGHTA and CDR2 is FQGNSA. This CDR3 region has 13 residues. The CDR3 DNA sequence: TGTGCCAGCAGCCTATTCTTTTCAGATACGCAGTATTTT. It yields the protein CASSLFFSDTQYF.

The chain combines TRBV3-1 with TRBJ1-1; 7 bases are a match to TRBD1. Germline V gives CDR1 LGHDT, CDR2 YNNKEL (reference sequence). The CDR3 totals 14 residues. V shed 4 bases and J 3 bases; nucleotides not matched to a gene: 5. The CDR3 sequence is CASSRQGDHTEAFF. As DNA, the CDR3 is TGTGCCAGCAGCCGCCAGGGGGACCACACTGAAGCTTTCTTT.

This clonotype was observed a few times. The chain's CDR3 is CASRASSSREKLFF. CDR3 sequence (DNA): TGTGCCAGCCGGGCCAGCTCTTCGCGGGAAAAACTGTTTTTT. The chain couples TRBV28 to TRBJ1-4; no firm D call. CDR1 is MDHEN and CDR2 is SYDVKM in the germline V gene. V was trimmed by 8 bases and J by 8 bases, leaving 18 bases between them. This CDR3 has 14 residues.

This clonotype was found many times. V and J are TRBV4-2 and TRBJ2-1, with a tentative D call TRBD1 (7 bases). This CDR3 region has 13 residues. V lost 0 bases and J lost 15, with 15 bases in between. The germline V gene has CDR1 LGHNA and CDR2 YNFKEQ. The CDR3 loop is CASSQEASQGGFF. The CDR3 DNA follows: TGTGCCAGCAGCCAAGAAGCCAGCCAGGGGGGGTTCTTC.

The chain combines TRBV12-3 or TRBV12-4 with TRBJ1-5, with D perhaps matching TRBD1 (5 bases). The CDR3 runs to 14 residues. V was cut by 3 bases and J by 4 bases, with 10 bases left in between. The CDR3 reads CASSFRQTNQPQHF. Written as DNA, the CDR3 is TGTGCCAGCAGTTTCAGACAGACTAATCAGCCCCAGCATTTT.

This chain joins TRBV28 and TRBJ2-5; TRBD2 matches 9 bases. V was pared by 6 bases and J by 0 bases, with 2 bases of the junction left unmatched. This CDR3 region has 14 residues. Looked up from germline, CDR1 is MDHEN and CDR2 is SYDVKM. The CDR3 loop reads CASRPSGNQETQYF. CDR3 DNA: TGTGCCAGCAGGCCTAGCGGGAACCAAGAGACCCAGTACTTC. The variable domain in full, completed from reference TRBV28 and TRBJ2-5, reads DVKVTQSSRYLVKRTGEKVFLECVQDMDHENMFWYRQDPGLGLRLIYFSYDVKMKEKGDIPEGYSVSREKKERFSLILESASTNQTSMYLCASRPSGNQETQYFGPGTRLLVL.

The rearrangement uses TRBV3-1 and TRBJ1-1, with 7 nucleotides matching TRBD1. The CDR3 runs 14 residues. V lost 1 base to trimming and J lost 4 bases; unmatched junction nucleotides: 3. Germline values: CDR1 LGHDT, CDR2 YNNKEL (reference sequence). CDR3 loop: CASSQARGLTEAFF. The CDR3 DNA sequence: TGTGCCAGCAGCCAAGCTAGGGGGCTCACTGAAGCTTTCTTT.

This clonotype was counted at least ten times. The chain joins TRBV12-3 or TRBV12-4 to TRBJ1-1; D unclear. V shed 5 bases and J shed 0 bases, with 10 bases lying between them. The CDR3 extends over 14 amino acids. CDR3 DNA sequence: TGTGCCAGCAGTCCAACCAAATTGAACACTGAAGCTTTCTTT. Translation: CASSPTKLNTEAFF.

This chain links TRBV7-9 with TRBJ2-5, with TRBD2 matching 9 bases. V gave up 5 bases and J gave up 0 bases; unmatched junction bases: 10. Germline-derived CDR1 and CDR2 are SEHNR and FQNEAQ (reference sequence). This CDR3 has 17 residues. The CDR3 bases are TGTGCCAGCAGCCCTCGACTAGCGGAGGGGTACCAAGAGACCCAGTACTTC. As protein: CASSPRLAEGYQETQYF. Full variable domain (outside the CDR3, taken from reference TRBV7-9 and TRBJ2-5): DTGVSQNPRHKITKRGQNVTFRCDPISEHNRLYWYRQTLGQGPEFLTYFQNEAQLEKSRLLSDRFSAERPKGSFSTLEIQRTEQGDSAMYLCASSPRLAEGYQETQYFGPGTRLLVL.

This clonotype has at least ten counts. V gene TRBV7-8 combines with J gene TRBJ2-5, with no clear D. The CDR3 has 15 residues. Deletions cut 5 bases from V and 6 bases from J, with 19 bases between. Germline lookup yields CDR1 SGHVS and CDR2 FQNEAQ. CDR3 loop: CASSPLEGDLQTQYF. The CDR3 nucleotides are TGTGCCAGCAGCCCCTTAGAAGGTGATTTACAGACCCAGTACTTC.

The gene calls are TRBV11-1 and TRBJ2-4; 8 bases map to TRBD2. Germline V gives CDR1 SGHAT, CDR2 FQDESV (reference sequence). The CDR3 sequence is 16 residues long. J lost 5 bases, V lost 0 bases, and 6 bases had no gene match. The CDR3 protein is CASSLARGRYQNIQYF. CDR3 DNA: TGTGCCAGCAGCTTAGCGCGCGGGAGGTACCAAAACATTCAGTACTTC.

There are a few counts of this clonotype. The chain recombines TRBV12-2 with TRBJ2-2. TRBV12-2 is a pseudogene segment. The CDR3 is 15 residues long. CDR3 loop: CASRLELAGTGELFF. The CDR3 nucleotides read TGTGCAAGTCGCTTAGAGCTAGCTGGCACCGGGGAGCTGTTTTTT.

This clonotype was recorded a few times. The V and J genes are TRBV20-1 and TRBJ1-2, with D perhaps matching TRBD1 (5 bases). V was shortened by 6 bases and J by 7 bases, with 12 bases between the two germline ends. The CDR3 consists of 11 residues. CDR1 DFQATT and CDR2 SNEGSKA come from the germline V gene (reference sequence). Here the CDR3 reads CSAPTVGGYTF. The CDR3 DNA reads as TGCAGTGCCCCGACAGTTGGTGGCTACACCTTC.

J is TRBJ2-5 and V is TRBV7-8, with D hard to call. V shed 3 bases and J shed 2 bases, with 10 bases lying between them. Per the germline V gene, CDR1 is SGHVS and CDR2 is FQNEAQ. The CDR3 is made up of 14 amino acids. The CDR3 bases are TGTGCCAGCAGCTTCCCCCGGGCACAAGAGACCCAGTACTTC. Amino acids: CASSFPRAQETQYF.

The chain employs TRBV28 and TRBJ2-4; perhaps D is TRBD1 or TRBD2 (5 bases each). CDR3 length: 17 amino acids. Trimming took 3 bases from V and 2 from J, leaving 17 bases between them. CDR1 MDHEN and CDR2 SYDVKM come from the germline V gene. CDR3 bases: TGTGCCAGCAGTTTCCCCTGGCGGAGGACAACCAAAAACATTCAGTACTTC. It is translated as CASSFPWRRTTKNIQYF.

This clonotype turned up a few times. V usage is TRBV11-2 and J usage is TRBJ2-1; 8 bases are a match to TRBD1. The CDR3 runs 15 residues. Germline V gene lookup returns CDR1 SGHAT and CDR2 FQNNGV. The trim removed 4 bases at V and 12 bases at J, leaving 14 bases unmatched. This CDR3 reads CASSSYRGYNLWQFF. CDR3 nucleotides: TGTGCCAGCAGCTCCTACAGGGGGTATAATCTGTGGCAGTTCTTC.

This clonotype was observed a few times. This rearrangement joins TRBV19 to TRBJ2-1; D remains unclear. V lost 3 bases and J lost 7, with 19 bases in between. Germline CDR1 reads LNHDA; CDR2 reads SQIVND (reference sequence). The length of the CDR3 is 16 residues. Written as DNA, the CDR3 is TGTGCCAGTAGTATCGACGTCCATAAAGCGTTGAATGAGCAGTTCTTC. This sequence encodes CASSIDVHKALNEQFF. Drawing the rest from reference TRBV19 and TRBJ2-1, the complete variable domain is DGGITQSPKYLFRKEGQNVTLSCEQNLNHDAMYWYRQDPGQGLRLIYYSQIVNDFQKGDIAEGYSVSREKKESFPLTVTSAQKNPTAFYLCASSIDVHKALNEQFFGPGTRLTVL.